This TCR beta chain was found in a study of Ad26.COV2.S vaccination and SARS-CoV-2 variants. On the study more broadly: The vaccine Ad26.COV2.S was put into the muscle once, or twice with 56 days between. Study conclusions and caveats: Post-vaccination spike-specific CD8+ and CD4+ T cell responses reportedly had substantial breadth.

As to this clone: The target antigen is unknown.

Profiling relied on immunoSEQ multiplex PCR, and the TCRdb table lists in-frame clones only, not all of them. The sample has hundreds of thousands of clones; about nine tenths are singletons. CDR3 length equals 15 residues. Treatment described: 19 received Ad26.COV2.S at low or high dose, single or two shots; 5 received placebo; per-sample allocation not given. The investigators took samples on day 63 after the first vaccine or placebo injection. SARS-CoV-2 spike from the Wuhan strain was encoded by the vaccine, an Ad26 vector. This clonotype originated in a person aged 18 to 59 who received the Ad26.COV2.S COVID-19 vaccine or a placebo. The V gene is TRBV1, the J gene TRBJ1-3. TRBV1 constitutes a pseudogene. Sample: peripheral blood, taken in a trial of Ad26.COV2.S vaccine versus placebo. In DNA form, the CDR3 reads TGCACCAGCAGCCAAGACGGGGGGCGGGGAAACACCATATATTTT. It translates to CTSSQDGGRGNTIYF.